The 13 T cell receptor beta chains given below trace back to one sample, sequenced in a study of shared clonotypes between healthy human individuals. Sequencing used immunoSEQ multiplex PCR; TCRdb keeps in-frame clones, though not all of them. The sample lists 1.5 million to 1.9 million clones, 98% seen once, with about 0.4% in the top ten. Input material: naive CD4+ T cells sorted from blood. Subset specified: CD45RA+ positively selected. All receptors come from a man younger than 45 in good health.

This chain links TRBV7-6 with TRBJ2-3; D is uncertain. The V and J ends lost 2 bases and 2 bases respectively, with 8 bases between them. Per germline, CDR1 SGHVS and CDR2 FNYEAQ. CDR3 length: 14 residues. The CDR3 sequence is CASSLLSVTDTQYF. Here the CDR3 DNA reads TGTGCCAGCAGCTTATTATCCGTCACAGATACGCAGTATTTT. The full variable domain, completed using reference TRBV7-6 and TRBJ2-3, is GAGVSQSPRYKVTKRGQDVALRCDPISGHVSLYWYRQALGQGPEFLTYFNYEAQQDKSGLPNDRFSAERPEGSISTLTIQRTEQRDSAMYRCASSLLSVTDTQYFGPGTRLTVL.

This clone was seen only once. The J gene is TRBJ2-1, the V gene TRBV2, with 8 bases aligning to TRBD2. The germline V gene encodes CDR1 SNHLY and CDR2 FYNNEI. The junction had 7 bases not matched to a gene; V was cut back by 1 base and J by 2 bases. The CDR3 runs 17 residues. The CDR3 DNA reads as TGTGCCAGCAGTGAAGGGGTTGGTAGCGGGACCTACAATGAGCAGTTCTTC. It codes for CASSEGVGSGTYNEQFF.

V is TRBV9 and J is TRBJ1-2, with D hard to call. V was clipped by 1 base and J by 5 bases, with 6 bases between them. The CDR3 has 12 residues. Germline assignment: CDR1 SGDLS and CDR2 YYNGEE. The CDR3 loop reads CASSVPSYGYTF. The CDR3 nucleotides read TGTGCCAGCAGCGTACCCTCATATGGCTACACCTTC.

The CDR3 nucleotides are TGTGCCAGCCACCTTGAATTTGGCACTGAAGCTTTCTTT. It is translated as CASHLEFGTEAFF. This chain connects TRBV2 to TRBJ1-1; D uncertain. There are 13 residues in the CDR3. Germline V lookup: CDR1 SNHLY, CDR2 FYNNEI. The V end was cut by 8 bases, the J end by 4 bases, with 14 bases between.

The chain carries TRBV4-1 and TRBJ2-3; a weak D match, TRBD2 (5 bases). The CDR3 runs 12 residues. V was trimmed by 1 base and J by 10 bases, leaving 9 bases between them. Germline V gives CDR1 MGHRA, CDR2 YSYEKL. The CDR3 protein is CASSQVKGAQYF. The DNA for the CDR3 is TGCGCCAGCAGCCAAGTCAAGGGAGCGCAGTATTTT.

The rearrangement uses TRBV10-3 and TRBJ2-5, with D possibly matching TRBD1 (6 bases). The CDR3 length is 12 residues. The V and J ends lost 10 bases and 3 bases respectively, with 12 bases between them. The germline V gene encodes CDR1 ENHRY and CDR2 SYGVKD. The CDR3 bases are TGTGCCACACGGGACACCAAAGAGACCCAGTACTTC. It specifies CATRDTKETQYF.

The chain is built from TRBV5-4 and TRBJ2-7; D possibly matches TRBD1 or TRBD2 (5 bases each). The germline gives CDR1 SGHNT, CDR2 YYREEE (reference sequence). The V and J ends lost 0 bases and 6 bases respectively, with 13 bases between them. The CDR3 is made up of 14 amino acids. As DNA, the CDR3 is TGTGCCAGCAGCTTGGCCCCGCTTGGGACCGAGCAGTACTTC. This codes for CASSLAPLGTEQYF.

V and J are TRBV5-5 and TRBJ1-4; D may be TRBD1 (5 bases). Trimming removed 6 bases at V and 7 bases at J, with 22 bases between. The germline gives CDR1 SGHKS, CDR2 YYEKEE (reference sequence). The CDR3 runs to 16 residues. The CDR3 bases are TGTGCCAGCACCCGGGCGTTGGCGGGGCGTGGTGAAAAACTGTTTTTT. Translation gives CASTRALAGRGEKLFF.

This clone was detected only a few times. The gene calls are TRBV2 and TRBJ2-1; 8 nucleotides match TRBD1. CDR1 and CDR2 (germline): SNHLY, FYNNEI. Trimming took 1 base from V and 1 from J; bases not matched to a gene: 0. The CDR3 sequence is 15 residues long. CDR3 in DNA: TGTGCCAGCAGTGAAGACAGGGGGTCCTACAATGAGCAGTTCTTC. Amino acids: CASSEDRGSYNEQFF.

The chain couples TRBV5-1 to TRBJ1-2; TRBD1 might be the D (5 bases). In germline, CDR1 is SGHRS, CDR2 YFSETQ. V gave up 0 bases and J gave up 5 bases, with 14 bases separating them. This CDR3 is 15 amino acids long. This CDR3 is CASSLATAPGYGYTF. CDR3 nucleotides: TGCGCCAGCAGCTTGGCGACAGCCCCAGGGTATGGCTACACCTTC. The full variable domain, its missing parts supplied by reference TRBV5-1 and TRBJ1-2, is KAGVTQTPRYLIKTRGQQVTLSCSPISGHRSVSWYQQTPGQGLQFLFEYFSETQRNKGNFPGRFSGRQFSNSRSEMNVSTLELGDSALYLCASSLATAPGYGYTFGSGTRLTVV.

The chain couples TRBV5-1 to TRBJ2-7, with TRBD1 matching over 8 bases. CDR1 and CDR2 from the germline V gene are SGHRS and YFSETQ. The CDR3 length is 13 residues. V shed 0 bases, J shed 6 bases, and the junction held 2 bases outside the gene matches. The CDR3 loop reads CASSLDTGGEQYF. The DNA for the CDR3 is TGCGCCAGCAGCTTGGATACAGGGGGCGAGCAGTACTTC.

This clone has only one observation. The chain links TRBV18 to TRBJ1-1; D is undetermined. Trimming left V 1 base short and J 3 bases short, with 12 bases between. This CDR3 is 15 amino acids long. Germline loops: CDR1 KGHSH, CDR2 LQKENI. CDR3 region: CASSPLTSRDTEAFF. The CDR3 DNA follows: TGTGCCAGCTCACCACTCACAAGTAGGGACACTGAAGCTTTCTTT.

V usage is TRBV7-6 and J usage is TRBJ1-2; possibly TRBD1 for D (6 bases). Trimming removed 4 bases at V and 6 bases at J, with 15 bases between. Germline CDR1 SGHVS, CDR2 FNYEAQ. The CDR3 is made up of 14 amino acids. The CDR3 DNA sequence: TGTGCCAGCAGCTCCCCGGACAGTACGCATGGCTACACCTTC. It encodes CASSSPDSTHGYTF. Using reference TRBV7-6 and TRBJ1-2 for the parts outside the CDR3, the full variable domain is GAGVSQSPRYKVTKRGQDVALRCDPISGHVSLYWYRQALGQGPEFLTYFNYEAQQDKSGLPNDRFSAERPEGSISTLTIQRTEQRDSAMYRCASSSPDSTHGYTFGSGTRLTVV.